This is a list of T cell receptor beta chains from one sample in a study of spatial heterogeneity in lung cancer. From the 5' RACE reads, TCRdb called clonotypes with MiXCR, one entry per CDR3 protein. The sample lists about 100,000 distinct CDR3 sequences; roughly 4.5% were seen once. Sequenced material: lung tumor tissue, taken at surgery. These receptors were obtained from a male donor with early-stage non-small cell lung cancer. The CDR3 runs from the conserved cysteine through the conserved F or W. Each record gives: clone size, V gene, J gene, D gene, CDR3 protein, CDR3 DNA. D genes are given only for firm matches. A clone size is listed for some rows: how often the clone was seen (once, few, many), or a class if it is expanded.

many	TRBV7-9	TRBJ2-2	-	CASSLGRNTGELFF	TGTGCCAGCAGCTTAGGACGCAATACCGGGGAGCTGTTTTTT
many	TRBV20-1	TRBJ2-4	-	CSANLRDKNIQYF	TGCAGTGCTAATTTGCGGGATAAAAACATTCAGTACTTC
many	TRBV5-6	TRBJ1-2	TRBD1	CASSWTRGSSTHGYTF	TGTGCCAGCAGCTGGACCAGGGGGTCTTCTACACATGGCTACACCTTC
few	TRBV4-2	TRBJ2-7	TRBD2	CASSQDGRATDYEQYF	TGTGCCAGCAGCCAAGACGGGAGGGCCACTGACTACGAGCAGTACTTC
many	TRBV5-4	TRBJ1-6	-	CAYSADNNSPLHF	TGTGCCTACAGCGCGGACAACAATTCACCCCTCCACTTT
-	TRBV6-5	TRBJ2-2	TRBD2	CASSFRLADLTSSGELFF	TGTGCCAGCAGTTTCCGACTAGCGGATCTAACTTCCTCCGGGGAGCTGTTTTTT
-	TRBV18	TRBJ1-1	-	CASSQETGNTEAFF	TGTGCCAGCTCCCAGGAGACAGGGAACACTGAAGCTTTCTTT
few	TRBV4-1	TRBJ2-4	-	CASSPGVAKNIQYF	TGCGCCAGCAGCCCCGGGGTAGCCAAAAACATTCAGTACTTC
many	TRBV28	TRBJ1-2	-	CASSTLGPSPLRDGYTF	TGTGCCAGCAGCACACTGGGGCCTTCCCCCCTACGCGATGGCTACACCTTC
many	TRBV2	TRBJ1-1	-	CASSQLGPGTEAFF	TGTGCCAGCAGCCAGCTGGGCCCTGGCACTGAAGCTTTCTTT
-	TRBV28	TRBJ2-2	-	CASSSPQRTNTGELFF	TGTGCCAGCAGTTCTCCCCAGCGGACGAACACCGGGGAGCTGTTTTTT
many	TRBV20-1	TRBJ2-3	TRBD2	CSARNGAGSTDTQYF	TGCAGTGCTAGAAACGGAGCGGGGAGCACAGATACGCAGTATTTT
-	TRBV11-2	TRBJ2-3	-	CASSLDFPGLPPQYF	TGTGCCAGCAGCTTAGATTTCCCAGGACTCCCCCCGCAGTATTTT
many	TRBV7-9	TRBJ1-3	-	CASSSSAGPGNTIYF	TGTGCCAGCAGCTCTTCAGCGGGACCTGGAAACACCATATATTTT
many	TRBV5-1	TRBJ1-1	-	CASSNVGDTEAFF	TGCGCCAGCAGCAACGTTGGGGACACTGAAGCTTTCTTT
-	TRBV28	TRBJ2-3	TRBD2	CASSTGLAPVDTQYF	TGTGCCAGCAGTACGGGACTAGCACCCGTAGATACGCAGTATTTT
-	TRBV4-1	TRBJ2-3	-	CASSQVLAAPRDTQYF	TGCGCCAGCAGCCAAGTCCTGGCAGCCCCGAGGGATACGCAGTATTTT
many	TRBV18	TRBJ1-5	-	CASSLGQLQPQHF	TGTGCCAGCTCACTTGGGCAGCTTCAGCCCCAGCATTTT
many	TRBV5-6	TRBJ2-7	TRBD2	CASSLKRGISYEQYF	TGTGCCAGCAGCTTAAAGCGGGGGATTTCCTACGAGCAGTACTTC
few	TRBV6-6	TRBJ2-3	-	CASTRSGGSYTDTQYF	TGTGCCAGCACCCGAAGTGGCGGCAGCTACACAGATACGCAGTATTTT
few	TRBV3-1	TRBJ2-1	-	CAGSQGFRGEQFF	TGTGCCGGGTCCCAGGGCTTTCGAGGTGAGCAGTTCTTC
-	TRBV12-3/TRBV12-4	TRBJ2-5	TRBD2	CASSVGTNSGSDQETQYF	TGTGCCAGCAGCGTCGGGACCAATAGCGGGAGTGATCAAGAGACCCAGTACTTC
many	TRBV4-1	TRBJ2-5	TRBD2	CASSFSGRAQETQYF	TGCGCCAGCAGCTTTAGCGGGAGGGCTCAAGAGACCCAGTACTTC
many	TRBV28	TRBJ1-5	-	CASSFSAGEGNQPQHF	TGTGCCAGCAGCTTCTCGGCGGGGGAAGGCAATCAGCCCCAGCATTTT
many	TRBV11-2	TRBJ2-2	-	CASSLVGGARTGELFF	TGTGCCAGCAGCTTAGTCGGGGGAGCTCGAACCGGGGAGCTGTTTTTT
many	TRBV27	TRBJ1-6	-	CASSLKGLWDSPLHF	TGTGCCAGCAGTTTAAAAGGTCTCTGGGATTCACCCCTCCACTTT
many	TRBV6-5	TRBJ1-2	-	CASSPLMGTYGYTF	TGTGCCAGCAGTCCTTTGATGGGAACCTATGGCTACACCTTC
few	TRBV12-3/TRBV12-4	TRBJ1-4	-	CASSLEGGEKLFF	TGTGCCAGCAGTTTAGAGGGGGGGGAAAAACTGTTTTTT
few	TRBV9	TRBJ2-3	-	CASSFTSRGRSTDTQYF	TGTGCCAGCAGCTTTACTTCCAGGGGCCGTAGCACAGATACGCAGTATTTT
many	TRBV6-1	TRBJ1-5	TRBD1	CASRSGGDQPQHF	TGTGCCAGCAGGTCAGGGGGGGATCAGCCCCAGCATTTT
few	TRBV28	TRBJ2-2	-	CASRAGRTGELFF	TGTGCCAGCAGGGCTGGGAGGACCGGGGAGCTGTTTTTT
-	TRBV28	TRBJ2-5	-	CASSPGPETQYF	TGTGCCAGCAGTCCCGGGCCAGAGACCCAGTACTTC
many	TRBV20-1	TRBJ2-7	-	CSARDGQDLYEQYF	TGCAGTGCTAGAGATGGGCAGGATCTCTACGAGCAGTACTTC
few	TRBV12-3/TRBV12-4	TRBJ1-1	TRBD1	CASSLPGQGDTEAFF	TGTGCCAGCAGTTTACCCGGACAGGGTGACACTGAAGCTTTCTTT
many	TRBV20-1	TRBJ2-5	TRBD1	CSARGGTGQETQYF	TGCAGTGCTAGAGGGGGGACAGGCCAAGAGACCCAGTACTTC
many	TRBV5-1	TRBJ1-6	-	CASSPGTKGSPLHF	TGCGCCAGCAGCCCCGGGACAAAGGGGTCACCCCTCCACTTT
many	TRBV4-2	TRBJ1-4	TRBD1	CASSQEGQGVEKLFF	TGTGCCAGCAGCCAAGAAGGGCAGGGGGTCGAAAAACTGTTTTTT
-	TRBV5-1	TRBJ2-7	-	CASSPYGSAYEQYF	TGCGCCAGCAGCCCCTACGGATCGGCCTACGAGCAGTACTTC
few	TRBV6-1	TRBJ2-3	-	CASSEQDRSTDTQYF	TGTGCCAGCAGTGAACAGGACCGAAGCACAGATACGCAGTATTTT
few	TRBV21-1	TRBJ2-7	-	CASSRNKRFYEQYF	TGTGCCAGCAGCAGGAACAAGCGGTTTTACGAGCAGTACTTC
-	TRBV18	TRBJ2-1	-	CASSPVQTYNEQFF	TGTGCCAGCTCACCGGTTCAGACATACAATGAGCAGTTCTTC
many	TRBV12-3/TRBV12-4	TRBJ2-7	TRBD1	CASSYGTGAEQYF	TGTGCCAGCAGTTATGGGACAGGGGCCGAGCAGTACTTC
many	TRBV11-2	TRBJ2-7	-	CASSDPPTLSYEQYF	TGTGCCAGCAGCGACCCCCCGACGCTCTCCTACGAGCAGTACTTC
many	TRBV7-6	TRBJ1-2	-	CASSPAVNYGYTF	TGTGCCAGCAGCCCCGCAGTAAACTATGGCTACACCTTC
many	TRBV5-6	TRBJ2-7	-	CASSPGLGTYEQYF	TGTGCCAGCAGCCCCGGCTTGGGTACCTACGAGCAGTACTTC
many	TRBV12-3/TRBV12-4	TRBJ1-2	-	CASSFTGRAYGYTF	TGTGCCAGCAGTTTTACAGGAAGAGCCTATGGCTACACCTTC
many	TRBV28	TRBJ1-5	-	CASTPWGVKNQPQHF	TGTGCCAGCACCCCTTGGGGTGTAAAAAATCAGCCCCAGCATTTT
many	TRBV2	TRBJ1-6	TRBD1	CASRVEGAVLPLHF	TGTGCCAGCAGGGTAGAGGGGGCCGTGTTGCCCCTCCACTTT
many	TRBV28	TRBJ2-7	TRBD2	CASSLAGGRRLRNFYEQYF	TGTGCCAGCAGTCTAGCGGGAGGCCGTCGGTTAAGGAACTTTTACGAGCAGTACTTC
-	TRBV7-9	TRBJ2-2	TRBD2	CASSLSGKDGELFF	TGTGCCAGCAGCCTTAGCGGGAAGGACGGGGAGCTGTTTTTT
many	TRBV3-1	TRBJ2-2	TRBD1	CASSPPGTGLIGELFF	TGTGCCAGCAGCCCTCCCGGGACAGGGCTGATTGGGGAGCTGTTTTTT
many	TRBV28	TRBJ2-7	TRBD2	CASSLAGYTSYEQYF	TGTGCCAGCAGTCTAGCGGGATATACCTCCTACGAGCAGTACTTC
many	TRBV5-6	TRBJ2-1	TRBD2	CASSLPAGEGDEQFF	TGTGCCAGCAGCTTGCCAGCGGGAGAGGGGGATGAGCAGTTCTTC
-	TRBV20-1	TRBJ2-3	-	CSARKRSEVGLDTQYF	TGCAGTGCTCGGAAGCGGAGCGAAGTTGGTTTAGATACGCAGTATTTT
-	TRBV5-5	TRBJ1-1	-	CASSLRGVATEAFF	TGTGCCAGCAGCTTGAGGGGTGTTGCCACTGAAGCTTTCTTT